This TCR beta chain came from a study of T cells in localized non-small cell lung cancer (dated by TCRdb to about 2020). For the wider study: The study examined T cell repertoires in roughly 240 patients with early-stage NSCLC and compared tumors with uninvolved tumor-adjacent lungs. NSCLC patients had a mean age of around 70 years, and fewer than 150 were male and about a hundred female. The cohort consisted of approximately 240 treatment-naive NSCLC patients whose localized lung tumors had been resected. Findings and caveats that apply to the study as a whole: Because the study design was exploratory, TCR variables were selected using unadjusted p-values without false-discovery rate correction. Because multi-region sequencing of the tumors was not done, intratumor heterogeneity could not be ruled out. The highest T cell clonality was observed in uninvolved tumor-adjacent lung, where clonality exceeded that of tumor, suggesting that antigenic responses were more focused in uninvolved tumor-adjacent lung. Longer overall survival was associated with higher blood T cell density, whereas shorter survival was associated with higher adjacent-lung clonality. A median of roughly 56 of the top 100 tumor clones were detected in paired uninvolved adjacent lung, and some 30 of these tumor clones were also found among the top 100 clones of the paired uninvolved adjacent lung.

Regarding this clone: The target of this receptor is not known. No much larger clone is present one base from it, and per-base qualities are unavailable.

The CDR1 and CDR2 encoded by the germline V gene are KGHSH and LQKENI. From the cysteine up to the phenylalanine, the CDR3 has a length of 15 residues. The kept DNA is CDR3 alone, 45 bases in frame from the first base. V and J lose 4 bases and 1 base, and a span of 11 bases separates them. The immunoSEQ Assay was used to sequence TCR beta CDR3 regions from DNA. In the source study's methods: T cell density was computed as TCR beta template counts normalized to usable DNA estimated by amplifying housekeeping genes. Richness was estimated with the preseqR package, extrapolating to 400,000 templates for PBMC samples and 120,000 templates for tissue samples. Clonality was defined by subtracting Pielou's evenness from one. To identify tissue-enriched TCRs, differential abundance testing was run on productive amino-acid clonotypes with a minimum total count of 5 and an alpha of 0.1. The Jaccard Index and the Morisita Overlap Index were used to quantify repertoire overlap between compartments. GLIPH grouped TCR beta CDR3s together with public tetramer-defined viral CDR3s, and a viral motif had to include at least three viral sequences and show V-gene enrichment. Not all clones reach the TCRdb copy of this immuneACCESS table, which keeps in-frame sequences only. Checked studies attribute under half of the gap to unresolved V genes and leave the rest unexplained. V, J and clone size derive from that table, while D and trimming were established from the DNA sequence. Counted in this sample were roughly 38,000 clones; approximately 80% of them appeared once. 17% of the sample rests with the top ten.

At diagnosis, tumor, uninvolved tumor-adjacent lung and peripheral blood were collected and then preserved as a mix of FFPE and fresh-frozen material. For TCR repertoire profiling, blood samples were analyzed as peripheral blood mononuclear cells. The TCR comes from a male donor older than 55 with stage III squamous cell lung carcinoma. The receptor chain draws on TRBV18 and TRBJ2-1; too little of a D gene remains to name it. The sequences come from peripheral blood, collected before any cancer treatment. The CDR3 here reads CASSQNSVSYNEQFF. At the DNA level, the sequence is TGTGCCAGCTCACAAAATTCAGTGTCCTACAATGAGCAGTTCTTC.